A single sample is the source of the 5 T cell receptor beta chains below, sequenced in a study of molecular identifiers for immune sequencing clone quantification. TCRdb reprocessed the PCR reads via MiXCR and lists one record per CDR3 protein. The sample lists about half a million distinct CDR3 sequences, about a fifth occurring once. Sequenced: naive CD8+ T cells from blood, with Jurkat cell RNA spiked in. Subset meaning: FACS-sorted CD8+CD4-CCR7+CD45RA+ naive T cells. The receptor source for this set is a human donor in good health. Some libraries in this study had Jurkat cell RNA spiked in.

This clonotype has more than one count but fewer than ten. This CDR3 reads CASSLAGNYNEQFF. The CDR3 nucleotides read TGTGCCAGCAGCTTAGCGGGGAACTACAATGAGCAGTTCTTC. This chain joins TRBV7-9 and TRBJ2-1; D unclear. The CDR3 extends over 14 amino acids. The V end was cut by 0 bases, the J end by 3 bases, with 6 bases between. Germline lookup yields CDR1 SEHNR and CDR2 FQNEAQ (reference sequence).

The rearrangement uses TRBV6-2 or TRBV6-3 and TRBJ2-5; TRBD2 might be the D (6 bases). The germline V gene has CDR1 MNHEY and CDR2 SVGEGT. CDR3 length equals 14 residues. Trimming shortened V by 2 bases and J by 9 bases, and 16 bases separated the two germline ends. The CDR3 coding sequence is TGTGCCAGCAGTTACAAAGTGGGGGAGGAGGCCCAGTACTTC. Its translation: CASSYKVGEEAQYF.

The J gene is TRBJ2-6, the V gene TRBV12-3 or TRBV12-4; 11 nucleotides agree with TRBD1. Trimming removed 1 base from V and 0 bases from J; junction bases left unmatched: 2. The CDR3 consists of 18 residues. CDR3 sequence reads: CASSLGTGGGSGANVLTF. CDR3 coding DNA: TGTGCCAGCAGTTTAGGGACAGGGGGCGGCTCTGGGGCCAACGTCCTGACTTTC.

The sample holds a few counts of this clonotype. CDR3 bases: TGTGCCAGCAGTCCTGAGCGTGCCCAAGAGACCCAGTACTTC. Its protein product is CASSPERAQETQYF. The rearrangement uses TRBV2 and TRBJ2-5, with D hard to call. CDR1 and CDR2 from the germline V gene are SNHLY and FYNNEI. This CDR3 is built from 14 residues. V was cut by 5 bases and J by 1 base, with 11 bases left in between.

This clonotype was counted a few times. This chain connects TRBV30 to TRBJ1-1, with D uncertain. The CDR3 totals 13 residues. Germline lookup yields CDR1 GTSNPN and CDR2 SVGIG (reference sequence). The ends were cut back, 0 bases at V and 4 bases at J, with 9 bases in the middle. The CDR3 here is CAWSVWVGTEAFF. The CDR3 DNA follows: TGTGCCTGGAGTGTATGGGTGGGCACTGAAGCTTTCTTT.